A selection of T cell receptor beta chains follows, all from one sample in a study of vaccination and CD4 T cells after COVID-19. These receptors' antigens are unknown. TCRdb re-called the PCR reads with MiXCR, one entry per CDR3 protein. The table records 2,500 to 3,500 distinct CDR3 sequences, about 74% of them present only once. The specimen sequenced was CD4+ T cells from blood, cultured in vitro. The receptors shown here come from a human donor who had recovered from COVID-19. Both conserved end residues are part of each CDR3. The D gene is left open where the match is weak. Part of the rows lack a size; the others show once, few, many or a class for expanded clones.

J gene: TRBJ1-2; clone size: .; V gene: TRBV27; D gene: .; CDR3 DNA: TGTGCCAGCAGTTTATTGAACGCGAGGGAAGGCTACACCTTC; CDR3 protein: CASSLLNAREGYTF
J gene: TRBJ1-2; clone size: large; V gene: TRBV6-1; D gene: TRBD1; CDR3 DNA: TGTGCCAGCGGCGACAGGGGACATGGCTACACCTTC; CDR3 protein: CASGDRGHGYTF
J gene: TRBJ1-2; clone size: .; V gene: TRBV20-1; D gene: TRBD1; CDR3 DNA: TGCAGTGCTATTTACCGGGACAGCTACTATTATGGCTACACCTTC; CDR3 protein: CSAIYRDSYYYGYTF
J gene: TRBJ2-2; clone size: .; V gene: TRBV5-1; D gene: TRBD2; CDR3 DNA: TGCGCCAGCAGCTTGACTAGCGCAACCAACACCGGGGAGCTGTTTTTT; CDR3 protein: CASSLTSATNTGELFF
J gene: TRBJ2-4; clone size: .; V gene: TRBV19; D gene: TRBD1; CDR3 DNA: TGTGCCAGTAGTAGCTCAGGCAGGGGGCCCCAAGGCGCCAAAAACATTCAGTACTTC; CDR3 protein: CASSSSGRGPQGAKNIQYF
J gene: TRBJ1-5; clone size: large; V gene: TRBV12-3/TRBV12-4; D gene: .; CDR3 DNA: TGTGCCAGCAGTTTCCGGGGCCAGCCCCAGCATTTT; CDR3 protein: CASSFRGQPQHF
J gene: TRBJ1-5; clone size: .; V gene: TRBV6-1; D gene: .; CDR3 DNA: TGTGCCAGCAGTGAGCAGGAGAACGGCAATCAGCCCCAGCATTTT; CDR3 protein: CASSEQENGNQPQHF
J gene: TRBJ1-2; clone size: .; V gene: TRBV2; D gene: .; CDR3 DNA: TGTGCCAGCAGCCCTGGAGGGGCGCGCTTTAACTATGGCTACACCTTC; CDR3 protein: CASSPGGARFNYGYTF
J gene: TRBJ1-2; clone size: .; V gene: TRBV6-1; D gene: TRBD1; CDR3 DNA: TGTGCCAGCGGACCGGGACAGGGGGCTGGGGGCTACACCTTC; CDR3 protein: CASGPGQGAGGYTF
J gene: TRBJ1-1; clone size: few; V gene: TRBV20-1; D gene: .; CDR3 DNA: TGCAGTGCCCCGCAGGGAGGGGGCACTGAAGCTTTCTTT; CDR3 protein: CSAPQGGGTEAFF
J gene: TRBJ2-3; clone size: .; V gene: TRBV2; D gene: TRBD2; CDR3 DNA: TGTGCCAGCAGGGGTCTAGCGGGGGGAGGAGATACGCAGTATTTT; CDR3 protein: CASRGLAGGGDTQYF
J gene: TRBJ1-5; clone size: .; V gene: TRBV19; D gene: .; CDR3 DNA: TGTGCCAGTAGTATAGAAAGGGGATATCGCCATTTT; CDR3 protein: CASSIERGYRHF
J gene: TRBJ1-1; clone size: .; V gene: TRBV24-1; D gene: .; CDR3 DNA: TGTGCCACCAGTGATTCGGGACACTTACCTGAAGCTTTCTTT; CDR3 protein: CATSDSGHLPEAFF
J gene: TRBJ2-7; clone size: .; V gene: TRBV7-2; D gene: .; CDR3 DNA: TGTGCCAGCAGCTTACAGGGGAGGACCTACGAGCAGTACTTC; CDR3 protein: CASSLQGRTYEQYF
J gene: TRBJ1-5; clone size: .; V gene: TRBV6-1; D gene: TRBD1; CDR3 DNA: TGTGCCAGCACTGAAACAGGGGGCGATCAGCCCCAGCATTTT; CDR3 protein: CASTETGGDQPQHF
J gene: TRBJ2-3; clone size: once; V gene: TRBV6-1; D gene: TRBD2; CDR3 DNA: TGTGCCAGCAGTGAGGTCTCTAGCGGGGGCCGGAATACGCAGTATTTT; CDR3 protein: CASSEVSSGGRNTQYF
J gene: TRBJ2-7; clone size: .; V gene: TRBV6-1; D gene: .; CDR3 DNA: TGTGCCTGCCGACTCGGGAGCGTACGCCCCTACGAGCAGTACTTC; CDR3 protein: CACRLGSVRPYEQYF
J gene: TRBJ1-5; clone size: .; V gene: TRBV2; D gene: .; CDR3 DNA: TGTGCCAGCAGTCCCTGGAGCAATCAGCCCCAGCATTTT; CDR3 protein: CASSPWSNQPQHF
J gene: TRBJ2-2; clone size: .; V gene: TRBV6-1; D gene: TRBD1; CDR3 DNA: TGTGCCAGCAGTCGCGGGACAGGGGTTGTTGGCGGCGGGGAGCTGTTTTTT; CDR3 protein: CASSRGTGVVGGGELFF
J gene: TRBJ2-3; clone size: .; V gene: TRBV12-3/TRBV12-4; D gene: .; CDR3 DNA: TGTGCCAGCATCAGGCCGCGGGTGAACGGCTCTAGCACAGATACGCAGTATTTT; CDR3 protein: CASIRPRVNGSSTDTQYF
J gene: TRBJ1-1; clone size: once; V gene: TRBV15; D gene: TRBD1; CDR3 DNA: TGTGCCACCAGCAGAGAAGACAGGGGGACTGAAGCTTTCTTT; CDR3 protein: CATSREDRGTEAFF
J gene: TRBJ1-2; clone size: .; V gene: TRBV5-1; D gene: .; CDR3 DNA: TGCGCCAGCAGCTTGCTAGGACGAGGGGACGGCTACACCTTC; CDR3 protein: CASSLLGRGDGYTF
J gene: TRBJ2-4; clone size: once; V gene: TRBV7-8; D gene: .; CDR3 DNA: TGTGCCAGCAGCTTAGTACCGACAGGCGCCCCATGGTACTTC; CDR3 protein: CASSLVPTGAPWYF
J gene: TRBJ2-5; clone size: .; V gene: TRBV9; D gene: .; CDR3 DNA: TGTGCCAGCAGCCGTGGGGGGATCCAAGAGACCCAGTACTTC; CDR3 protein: CASSRGGIQETQYF
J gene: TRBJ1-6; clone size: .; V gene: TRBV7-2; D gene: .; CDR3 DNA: TGTGCCAGCAGCTTAGTGGGGGCCCCTGGGAATTCACCCCTCCACTTT; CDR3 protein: CASSLVGAPGNSPLHF
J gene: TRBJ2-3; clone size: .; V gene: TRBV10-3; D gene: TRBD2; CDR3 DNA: TGTGCCATCAGTGAGTCGGGTATCGGGGGGACTAGCACAGATACGCAGTATTTT; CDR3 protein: CAISESGIGGTSTDTQYF
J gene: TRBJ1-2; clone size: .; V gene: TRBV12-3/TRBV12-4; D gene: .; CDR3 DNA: TGTGCCAGCAGAGGCGGGGATGGCGGCTACACCTTC; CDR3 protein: CASRGGDGGYTF
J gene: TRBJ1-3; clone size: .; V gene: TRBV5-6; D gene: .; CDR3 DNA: TGTGCCAGCAGCTTGGGCAGGGCGGGCGGAAACACCATATATTTT; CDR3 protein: CASSLGRAGGNTIYF
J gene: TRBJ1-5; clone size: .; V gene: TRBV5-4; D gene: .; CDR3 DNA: TGTGCCAGCAGCTGGGCAGGGGTCGGGCCCCAGCATTTT; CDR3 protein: CASSWAGVGPQHF
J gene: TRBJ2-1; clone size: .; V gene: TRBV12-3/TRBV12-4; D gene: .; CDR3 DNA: TGTGCCAGCACCATGGGGGGGGCCGCCTACAATGAGCAGTTCTTC; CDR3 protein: CASTMGGAAYNEQFF
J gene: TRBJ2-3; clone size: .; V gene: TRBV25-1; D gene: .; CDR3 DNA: TGTGCCAGCAGTGAATACAGAGGCGGAGGCTCTACGTCAGATACGCAGTATTTT; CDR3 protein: CASSEYRGGGSTSDTQYF
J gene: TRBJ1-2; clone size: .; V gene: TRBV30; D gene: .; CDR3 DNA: TGTGCCTGGAGTGTAGGAGGGACGGTGCCGTATGGCTACACCTTC; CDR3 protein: CAWSVGGTVPYGYTF
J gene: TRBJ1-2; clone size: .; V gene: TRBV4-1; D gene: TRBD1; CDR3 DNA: TGCGCCAGCAGCCAATCTCAAGCCCGGGACAGGGGGTCTCAGGGCTACACCTTC; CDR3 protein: CASSQSQARDRGSQGYTF
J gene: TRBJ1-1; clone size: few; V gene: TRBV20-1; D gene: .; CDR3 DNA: TGCAGTGCTAGAGGGGGAGGGGGGAACACTGAAGCTTTCTTT; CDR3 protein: CSARGGGGNTEAFF
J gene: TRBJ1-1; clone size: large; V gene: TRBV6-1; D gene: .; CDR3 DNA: TGTGCCAGCAGTGAAGTGACAGCCATGAACACTGAAGCTTTCTTT; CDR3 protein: CASSEVTAMNTEAFF
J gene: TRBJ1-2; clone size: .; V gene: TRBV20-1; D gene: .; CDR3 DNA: TGCAGTGCTAGTTATCGTTCGGACTATGGCTACACCTTC; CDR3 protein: CSASYRSDYGYTF
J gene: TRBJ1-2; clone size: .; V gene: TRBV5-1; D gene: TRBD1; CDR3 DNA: TGCGCCAGCAGCCCGACAGGGGTTGACTATGGCTACACCTTC; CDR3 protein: CASSPTGVDYGYTF
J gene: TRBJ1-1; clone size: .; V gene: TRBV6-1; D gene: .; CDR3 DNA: TGTGCCAGCAGTGACCTCAGGACCTTTATGAACACTGAAGCTTTCTTT; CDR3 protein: CASSDLRTFMNTEAFF
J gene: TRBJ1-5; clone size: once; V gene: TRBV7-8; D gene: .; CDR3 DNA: TGTGCCAGCAGCCCAGCCCTCAACAGGGAGGCCCAGCATTTT; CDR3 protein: CASSPALNREAQHF
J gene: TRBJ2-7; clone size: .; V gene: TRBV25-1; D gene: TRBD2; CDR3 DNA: TGTGCCAGCAGTGGCCGGGGAGGGAACTACGAGCAGTACTTC; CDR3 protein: CASSGRGGNYEQYF
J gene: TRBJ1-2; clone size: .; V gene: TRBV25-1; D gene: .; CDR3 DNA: TGTGCCAGCTCCCCGGGGGTGGTGCCGGGGCTTAACTATGGCTACACCTTC; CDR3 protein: CASSPGVVPGLNYGYTF
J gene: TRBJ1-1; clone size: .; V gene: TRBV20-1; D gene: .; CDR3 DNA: TGCAGTGCTAGACTCCCTTCGAGGGCGTGGGGCACTGAAGCTTTCTTT; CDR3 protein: CSARLPSRAWGTEAFF
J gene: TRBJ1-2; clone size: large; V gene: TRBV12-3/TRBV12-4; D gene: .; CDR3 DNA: TGTGCCAGCAGTATACAGGGCTATGGCTACACCTTC; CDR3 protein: CASSIQGYGYTF
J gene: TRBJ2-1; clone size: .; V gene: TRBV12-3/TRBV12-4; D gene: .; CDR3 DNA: TGTGCCAGCAGACGGACAAGCGAGCAGTTCTTC; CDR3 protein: CASRRTSEQFF
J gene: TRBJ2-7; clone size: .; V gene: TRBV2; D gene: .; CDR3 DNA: TGTGCCAGCAGCGTTCCCACAGGTTCCTACGAGCAGTACTTC; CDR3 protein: CASSVPTGSYEQYF
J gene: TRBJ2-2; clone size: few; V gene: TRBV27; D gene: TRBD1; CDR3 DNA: TGTGCCAGCGGGAACAGGGGGCGCTTATTCGGGGAGCTGTTTTTT; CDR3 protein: CASGNRGRLFGELFF
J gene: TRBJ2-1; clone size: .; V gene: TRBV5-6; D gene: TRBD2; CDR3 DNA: TGTGCCACCCTGGGGCGGGGGGGCCACAATGAGCAGTTCTTC; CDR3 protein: CATLGRGGHNEQFF
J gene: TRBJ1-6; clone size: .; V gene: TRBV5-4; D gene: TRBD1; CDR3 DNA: TGTGCCAGCAGCAAGGGACAGCCCAATTCACCCCTCCACTTT; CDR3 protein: CASSKGQPNSPLHF
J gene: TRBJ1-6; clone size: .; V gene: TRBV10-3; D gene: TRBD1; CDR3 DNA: TGTGCCACCAGGGGACAGGATAATTCACCCCTCCACTTT; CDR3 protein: CATRGQDNSPLHF